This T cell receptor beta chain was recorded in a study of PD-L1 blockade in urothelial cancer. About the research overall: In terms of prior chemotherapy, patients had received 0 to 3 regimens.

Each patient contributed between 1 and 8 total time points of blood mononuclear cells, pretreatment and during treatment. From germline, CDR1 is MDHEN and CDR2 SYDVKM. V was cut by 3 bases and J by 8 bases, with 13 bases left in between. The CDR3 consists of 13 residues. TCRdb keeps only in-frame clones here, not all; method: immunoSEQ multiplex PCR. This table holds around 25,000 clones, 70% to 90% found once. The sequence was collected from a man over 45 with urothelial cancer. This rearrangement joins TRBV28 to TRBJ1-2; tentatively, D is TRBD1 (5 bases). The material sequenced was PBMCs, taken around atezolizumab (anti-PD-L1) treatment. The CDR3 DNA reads TGTGCCAGCAGTTTTCAGGGAGGAGGAGGCTACACCTTC. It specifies CASSFQGGGGYTF.